This entry lists 32 T cell receptor beta chains sequenced from one sample in a study of T cells expressing NK-cell markers. Reprocessing the 5' RACE reads, TCRdb reports a single entry for every CDR3 protein and omits DNA. This table holds roughly 390,000 distinct CDR3 sequences. The material sequenced was blood T cells: a sorted CD56 or NKG2C T cell subset, CD4+ or CD8+ T cells, or bulk PBMC T cells (not recorded which). All receptors derive from a man aged 18-70 years in good health.

The gene calls are TRBV6-5 and TRBJ1-2; absent DNA, TCRdb's TRBD1 call cannot be checked. The germline V gene encodes CDR1 MNHEY and CDR2 SVGAGI. The CDR3 is 16 residues long. The CDR3 loop reads CASSYTGTGGAYGYTF.

V usage is TRBV24-1 and J usage is TRBJ2-7. The CDR3 length is 12 residues. Germline V gene lookup returns CDR1 KGHDR and CDR2 SFDVKD. The CDR3 is CATSQRNQEQYF.

The chain uses TRBV6-5 and TRBJ1-1; TCRdb's assignment of TRBD1 cannot be checked, as there is no DNA. CDR1 is MNHEY, CDR2 SVGAGI, per germline. This CDR3 contains 12 residues. The CDR3 loop reads CASSRGGAEAFF.

The chain recombines TRBV11-3 with TRBJ1-6. CDR1 is SGHNT, CDR2 YENEEA, per germline. The CDR3 is 15 amino acids. CDR3 region: CASSLVLETNSPLHF.

The chain carries TRBV4-1 and TRBJ2-7; TCRdb reports TRBD1, a call that lacks DNA to check it against. Germline assignment: CDR1 MGHRA and CDR2 YSYEKL. CDR3 length: 17 amino acids. CDR3 residues: CASSQVVRDRTNYEQYF.

This chain's CDR3 is CASSLGQLSNEQFF. The V gene is TRBV28, the J gene TRBJ2-1; TCRdb's assignment of TRBD1 cannot be checked, as there is no DNA. Germline loops: CDR1 MDHEN, CDR2 SYDVKM. The CDR3 is made up of 14 amino acids.

The chain joins TRBV6-2 or TRBV6-3 to TRBJ2-1; TCRdb's D gene call, TRBD2, goes unchecked for lack of DNA. Germline lookup yields CDR1 MNHEY and CDR2 SVGEGT. The CDR3 length is 17 residues. CDR3 amino acids: CASSQSGGPSSYNEQFF.

The chain has TRBV7-2 and TRBJ1-6; no DNA is available, so the TRBD1 call from TCRdb remains unchecked. Germline V gives CDR1 SGHTA, CDR2 FQGNSA. The CDR3 covers 15 residues. CDR3 sequence reads: CASSPIRQGNSPLHF.

V usage is TRBV5-1 and J usage is TRBJ1-2; the D call from TCRdb, TRBD1, cannot be confirmed without DNA. CDR1 SGHRS and CDR2 YFSETQ come from the germline V gene. There are 15 residues in the CDR3. CDR3 amino acids: CASRKSGQGYYGYTF.

The V and J genes are TRBV20-1 and TRBJ2-1; the D call of TRBD2 rests on TCRdb alone, since no DNA is present to check it. The CDR3 has 15 residues. Per germline, CDR1 DFQATT and CDR2 SNEGSKA (reference sequence). The CDR3: CSARDWLAAYNEQFF.

The chain has TRBV6-5 and TRBJ1-2; TCRdb returns TRBD1, unconfirmable since there is no DNA. CDR1 is MNHEY and CDR2 is SVGAGI in the germline V gene. This CDR3 spans 13 amino acids. CDR3 residues: CASSYLPEWGYTF.

This sequence joins TRBV6-5 and TRBJ2-1; the TCRdb call, TRBD1, lacks DNA for checking. This CDR3 contains 16 residues. Germline V gene data show CDR1 as MNHEY and CDR2 as SVGAGI. CDR3 region: CASSYKGASSYNEQFF.

V gene TRBV27 combines with J gene TRBJ2-1; TCRdb picks TRBD2, but there is no DNA to check that call. Germline CDR1 reads MNHEY; CDR2 reads SMNVEV (reference sequence). This CDR3 has 15 amino acids. This CDR3 is CASRDGTTWADEQFF.

The chain combines TRBV6-5 with TRBJ1-3; TCRdb indicates TRBD1, and absent DNA this call remains unverified. The CDR3 length is 16 residues. The germline V gene has CDR1 MNHEY and CDR2 SVGAGI. The CDR3 sequence is CASSYSKARGGNTIYF.

This sequence joins TRBV12-5 and TRBJ1-5; TCRdb outputs TRBD1, but without DNA this stays unchecked. This CDR3 is built from 17 residues. CDR1 is LGHNT, CDR2 FRNRAP, per germline. CDR3 region: CASGTQRSGYSNQPQHF.

The chain couples TRBV5-1 to TRBJ2-7; TCRdb reports TRBD1, a call that lacks DNA to check it against. Germline CDR1 and CDR2: SGHRS and YFSETQ. This CDR3 has 16 amino acids. CDR3 amino acids: CASSPDPGTVSYEQYF.

The chain uses TRBV6-4 and TRBJ2-3. CDR3 size: 15 residues. Germline-derived CDR1 and CDR2 are MRHNA and SNTAGT. The chain's CDR3 is CASILERRATDTQYF.

The rearrangement links TRBV20-1 to TRBJ2-4; the D call from TCRdb, TRBD1, cannot be confirmed without DNA. The CDR3 covers 14 residues. Germline values: CDR1 DFQATT, CDR2 SNEGSKA (reference sequence). The CDR3 region is CSATDRLAKNIQYF.

This rearrangement joins TRBV9 to TRBJ2-7; checking the TCRdb D call of TRBD2 is not possible without DNA. The CDR3 runs 15 residues. Germline CDR1 is SGDLS and CDR2 is YYNGEE. The CDR3 sequence: CASSVGLAGSYEQYF.

The chain recombines TRBV7-2 with TRBJ1-1. In germline, CDR1 is SGHTA, CDR2 FQGNSA. The CDR3 runs to 15 residues. CDR3 region: CASSLLTAMNTEAFF. The full variable domain, with the rest looked up from reference TRBV7-2 and TRBJ1-1, is GAGVSQSPSNKVTEKGKDVELRCDPISGHTALYWYRQSLGQGLEFLIYFQGNSAPDKSGLPSDRFSAERTGGSVSTLTIQRTQQEDSAVYLCASSLLTAMNTEAFFGQGTRLTVV.

The chain recombines TRBV6-1 with TRBJ2-4; the D call of TRBD1 rests on TCRdb alone, since no DNA is present to check it. This CDR3 is built from 14 residues. CDR1 MNHNS and CDR2 SASEGT come from the germline V gene. The CDR3 protein is CASSPRGRKNIQYF.

V usage is TRBV2 and J usage is TRBJ2-1; TCRdb calls TRBD2, which cannot be checked without DNA. Germline values: CDR1 SNHLY, CDR2 FYNNEI. This CDR3 contains 14 residues. CDR3 sequence: CASSDSSPLGGQFF.

V gene TRBV24-1 combines with J gene TRBJ1-5; TCRdb reports TRBD1, a call that lacks DNA to check it against. The CDR3 has 14 amino acids. CDR1 KGHDR and CDR2 SFDVKD come from the germline V gene. The CDR3 reads CATGTGASNQPQHF.

The V gene is TRBV9, the J gene TRBJ2-2; the D gene TCRdb calls, TRBD1, cannot be checked with no DNA. Per germline, CDR1 SGDLS and CDR2 YYNGEE. This CDR3 has 14 amino acids. Here the CDR3 reads CASSVDRGLGELFF.

The chain uses TRBV3-1 and TRBJ2-1. The CDR3 length is 15 residues. Per germline, CDR1 LGHDT and CDR2 YNNKEL (reference sequence). The CDR3 here is CASSRTVGTYNEQFF.

The chain is built from TRBV5-1 and TRBJ2-6; the TRBD2 assignment by TCRdb is unverifiable without DNA. Germline lookup yields CDR1 SGHRS and CDR2 YFSETQ. This CDR3 is 18 amino acids long. CDR3 protein: CASASEGLRRAGANVLTF.

The chain links TRBV9 to TRBJ1-5; there is no DNA to check the TCRdb D call of TRBD1. CDR1 is SGDLS, CDR2 YYNGEE, per germline. The CDR3 has 15 residues. The CDR3 reads CASSVTGELGQPQHF.

This chain joins TRBV20-1 and TRBJ2-7; absent DNA, TCRdb's TRBD2 call cannot be checked. CDR3 length: 14 residues. Looked up from germline, CDR1 is DFQATT and CDR2 is SNEGSKA (reference sequence). This chain's CDR3 is CSARDRTEVYEQYF.

The genes are TRBV15 and TRBJ2-1; TCRdb selects TRBD1, and the lack of DNA leaves this call unchecked. Germline CDR1 LNHNV, CDR2 YYDKDF (reference sequence). The CDR3 length is 14 residues. The CDR3 spells CATSQDRRYNEQFF.

The V gene is TRBV5-1, the J gene TRBJ2-3. The germline gives CDR1 SGHRS, CDR2 YFSETQ. CDR3 length: 14 residues. This chain's CDR3 is CASSLQKGTDTQYF.

V is TRBV5-5 and J is TRBJ2-3; TCRdb lists TRBD2, though no DNA is available to test this call. This CDR3 has 18 amino acids. Germline CDR1 reads SGHKS; CDR2 reads YYEKEE (reference sequence). The chain's CDR3 is CASSSIGGGAGKTDTQYF.

The gene calls are TRBV2 and TRBJ2-3; the D gene TCRdb calls, TRBD2, cannot be checked with no DNA. The CDR3 is 15 amino acids. Germline-derived CDR1 and CDR2 are SNHLY and FYNNEI. The CDR3 loop reads CASSQLAGEADTQYF.